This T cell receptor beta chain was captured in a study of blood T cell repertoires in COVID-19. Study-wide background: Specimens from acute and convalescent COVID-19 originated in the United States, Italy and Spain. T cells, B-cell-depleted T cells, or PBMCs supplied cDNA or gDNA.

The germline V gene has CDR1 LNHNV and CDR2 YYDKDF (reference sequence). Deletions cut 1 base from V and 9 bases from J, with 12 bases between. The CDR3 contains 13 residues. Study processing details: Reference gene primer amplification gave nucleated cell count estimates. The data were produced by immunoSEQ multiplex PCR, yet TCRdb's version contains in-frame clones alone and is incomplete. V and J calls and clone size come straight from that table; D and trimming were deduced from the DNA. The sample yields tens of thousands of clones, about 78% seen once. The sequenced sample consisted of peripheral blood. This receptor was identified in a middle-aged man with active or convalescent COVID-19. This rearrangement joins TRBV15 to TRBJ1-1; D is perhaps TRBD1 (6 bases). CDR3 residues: CATSRVLTGKAFF. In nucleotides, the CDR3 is TGTGCCACCAGCAGAGTATTGACAGGTAAAGCTTTCTTT.